One sample yielded the 29 T cell receptor beta chains listed below, sequenced in a study of shared clonotypes between healthy human individuals. Clones were read by immunoSEQ multiplex PCR, and TCRdb kept only the in-frame ones, dropping some. The data show fewer than 1 million clones, with around 96% seen just once and less than 0.3% held by the top ten. Selected positively for CCR7 and CD45RO-negative, naive CD8 cells excluded terminally differentiated effector memory CD45RA+ cells. The sample comprised naive CD8+ T cells sorted from blood. These receptors originate from a man between 25 and 39 years old in good health.

The chain is built from TRBV6-1 and TRBJ1-2; 7 bases are a match to TRBD1. After removal of 10 bases from V and 8 bases from J, the junction contained 19 bases not matched to a gene. This CDR3 has 15 residues. CDR1 is MNHNS and CDR2 is SASEGT in the germline V gene. In DNA, the CDR3 is TGTGCCACAGATTACGGGGACAGTTTCTTCAGGGGCTACACCTTC. Amino acids: CATDYGDSFFRGYTF.

V gene TRBV6-5 combines with J gene TRBJ2-7, with 7 bases fitting TRBD1. The junction had 8 bases not matched to a gene; V was cut back by 2 bases and J by 4 bases. There are 15 residues in the CDR3. Germline V gives CDR1 MNHEY, CDR2 SVGAGI. The DNA of the CDR3 is TGTGCCAGCAGTTACGGTACAGGGGCCCTATACGAGCAGTACTTC. Encoded protein: CASSYGTGALYEQYF.

The chain recombines TRBV9 with TRBJ2-7, with a possible D match to TRBD2 (6 bases). In germline, CDR1 is SGDLS, CDR2 YYNGEE. This CDR3 contains 14 residues. Trimming left V 2 bases short and J 2 bases short, with 11 bases between. Here the CDR3 DNA reads TGTGCCAGCAGCGTCGGGGACTTAACCTACGAGCAGTACTTC. This translates into CASSVGDLTYEQYF.

The chain carries TRBV6-1 and TRBJ1-1; TRBD1 agrees at 7 bases. The CDR3 has 13 residues. Germline assignment: CDR1 MNHNS and CDR2 SASEGT. Trimming took 8 bases from V and 4 from J; bases not matched to a gene: 7. The CDR3 protein is CASQGVGITEAFF. Written as DNA, the CDR3 is TGTGCCAGCCAGGGGGTCGGGATCACTGAAGCTTTCTTT.

The rearrangement uses TRBV30 and TRBJ2-5; 7 bases are a match to TRBD1. Germline V lookup: CDR1 GTSNPN, CDR2 SVGIG (reference sequence). There are 12 residues in the CDR3. V shed 3 bases, J shed 5 bases, and the junction held 3 bases outside the gene matches. The CDR3 loop is CAWRKTGETQYF. As DNA, the CDR3 is TGTGCCTGGAGAAAGACAGGGGAGACCCAGTACTTC. Full variable domain (remainder filled in from reference TRBV30 and TRBJ2-5): SQTIHQWPATLVQPVGSPLSLECTVEGTSNPNLYWYRQAAGRGLQLLFYSVGIGQISSEVPQNLSASRPQDRQFILSSKKLLLSDSGFYLCAWRKTGETQYFGPGTRLLVL.

The chain uses TRBV11-2 and TRBJ2-2; D remains ambiguous. CDR3 length: 12 residues. CDR1 is SGHAT and CDR2 is FQNNGV in the germline V gene. Trimming removed 3 bases at V and 6 bases at J, with 5 bases between. CDR3 nucleotide sequence: TGTGCCAGCAGCTTTACATCCGGGGAGCTGTTTTTT. The encoded protein is CASSFTSGELFF.

The CDR3, as DNA: TGTGCCAGCAGCGTAGACGGAACTAATGAAAAACTGTTTTTT. As protein: CASSVDGTNEKLFF. The J gene is TRBJ1-4, the V gene TRBV9; D call uncertain. V was pared by 0 bases and J by 1 base, with 4 bases between. Germline V lookup: CDR1 SGDLS, CDR2 YYNGEE. The CDR3 runs to 14 residues.

This rearrangement joins TRBV5-1 to TRBJ2-7, with D possibly TRBD2 on 6 matching bases. CDR1 SGHRS and CDR2 YFSETQ come from the germline V gene. Trimming shortened V by 4 bases and J by 3 bases, and 20 bases separated the two germline ends. CDR3 length: 16 amino acids. This CDR3 reads CASSPEAAGFFYEQYF. CDR3 DNA sequence: TGCGCCAGCAGCCCGGAGGCAGCGGGCTTCTTCTACGAGCAGTACTTC.

In its sample, this clone was seen a few times. The chain couples TRBV30 to TRBJ2-3, with 9 bases lining up with TRBD2. Germline CDR1 is GTSNPN and CDR2 is SVGIG (reference sequence). This CDR3 has 15 amino acids. The J segment lost 3 bases and the V segment lost 0 bases, leaving 4 bases of the junction unmatched. The CDR3 region is CAWSVIAGVTDTQYF. The CDR3 nucleotides are TGTGCCTGGAGTGTAATAGCGGGAGTGACAGATACGCAGTATTTT.

The chain couples TRBV6-6 to TRBJ2-1; unclear D gene. CDR1 MNHNY and CDR2 SVGAGI come from the germline V gene (reference sequence). This CDR3 is built from 16 residues. The V end was cut by 0 bases, the J end by 4 bases, with 13 bases between. The CDR3 here is CASSYSGTTRYNEQFF. The CDR3 DNA reads as TGTGCCAGCAGTTACTCAGGAACAACCAGATACAATGAGCAGTTCTTC.

This clone has just one count. A much larger clone is a single base away; this may be a read error. The chain has TRBV13 and TRBJ2-7; D gene ambiguous. The V gene's germline CDR1 is PRHDT and CDR2 FYEKMQ (reference sequence). The V end lost 4 bases, the J end lost 0 bases, and 1 base lay between the germline ends. The CDR3 runs to 11 residues. Here the CDR3 DNA reads TGTGCCAGCAGCTCCTCCTACGAGCAGTACTTC. It yields the protein CASSSSYEQYF.

This chain links TRBV2 with TRBJ2-7; no firm D call. CDR1 and CDR2 from the germline V gene are SNHLY and FYNNEI. V dropped 0 bases and J dropped 4 bases, with 13 bases sitting between them. The CDR3 has 15 amino acids. In DNA form, the CDR3 reads TGTGCCAGCAGTGAAGCGTTCCGTTTGGTTTACGAGCAGTACTTC. Translating it yields CASSEAFRLVYEQYF.

The chain combines TRBV7-9 with TRBJ2-1; 9 nucleotides line up with TRBD2. The CDR3 extends over 16 amino acids. CDR1 SEHNR and CDR2 FQNEAQ come from the germline V gene (reference sequence). V lost 0 bases to trimming and J lost 7 bases; unmatched junction nucleotides: 7. For the CDR3, the DNA is TGTGCCAGCAGCTTAGCGGGCGGGAGGGCCTTAAATGAGCAGTTCTTC. Translation: CASSLAGGRALNEQFF.

The V and J genes are TRBV11-2 and TRBJ2-7, with D perhaps matching TRBD1 (6 bases). V lost 4 bases, J lost 2 bases, and 9 bases lay in between. CDR1 is SGHAT and CDR2 is FQNNGV in the germline V gene. The CDR3 has 13 residues. Here the CDR3 DNA reads TGTGCCAGCAGCTGGAACAGGGCCTACGAGCAGTACTTC. This sequence encodes CASSWNRAYEQYF. Looking up the rest from reference TRBV11-2 and TRBJ2-7 gives the full variable domain: EAGVAQSPRYKIIEKRQSVAFWCNPISGHATLYWYQQILGQGPKLLIQFQNNGVVDDSQLPKDRFSAERLKGVDSTLKIQPAKLEDSAVYLCASSWNRAYEQYFGPGTRLTVT.

The chain joins TRBV2 to TRBJ2-5, with 8 bases lining up with TRBD2. V was clipped by 2 bases and J by 6 bases; unmatched bases: 5. Germline-derived CDR1 and CDR2 are SNHLY and FYNNEI. There are 14 residues in the CDR3. CDR3 residues: CASSESGSEKTQYF. CDR3 nucleotides: TGTGCCAGCAGTGAAAGCGGGAGTGAGAAGACCCAGTACTTC.

This chain uses TRBV29-1 with TRBJ2-3; perhaps TRBD2 as D (6 bases). The ends were cut back, 3 bases at V and 3 bases at J, with 22 bases in the middle. This CDR3 comprises 17 residues. CDR1 is SQVTM, CDR2 ANQGSEA, per germline. As DNA, the CDR3 is TGCAGCGTTGAGAGAGCGGGTTGGGATGGGGGGACAGATACGCAGTATTTT. This codes for CSVERAGWDGGTDTQYF.

This chain connects TRBV7-9 to TRBJ2-7, with TRBD2 matching over 14 bases. Trimming cost V 5 bases and J 2 bases; bases outside gene matches: 8. Germline CDR1 reads SEHNR; CDR2 reads FQNEAQ (reference sequence). The CDR3 is made up of 17 amino acids. For the CDR3, the DNA is TGTGCCAGCAGCCACCGACTAGCGGGAGGGAAGACCTACGAGCAGTACTTC. It yields the protein CASSHRLAGGKTYEQYF.

This clone was recorded only once. CDR3 sequence: CASSLVEGVQETQYF. CDR3 coding DNA: TGTGCCAGCAGCTTAGTTGAAGGGGTCCAAGAGACCCAGTACTTC. V gene TRBV7-9 combines with J gene TRBJ2-5, with D perhaps matching TRBD1 (5 bases). Germline assignment: CDR1 SEHNR and CDR2 FQNEAQ (reference sequence). The CDR3 sequence is 15 residues long. V lost 1 base and J lost 1, with 10 bases in between.

V and J are TRBV19 and TRBJ1-1; D perhaps matches TRBD1 (6 bases). The CDR3 length is 14 residues. The germline CDR1 and CDR2 sequences are LNHDA and SQIVND (reference sequence). V was shortened by 0 bases and J by 4 bases, with 9 bases between the two germline ends. The CDR3 nucleotides read TGTGCCAGTAGTATAGACACAGGGCCCACTGAAGCTTTCTTT. Its translation is CASSIDTGPTEAFF.

This clone was recorded once. V gene TRBV7-9 combines with J gene TRBJ2-3; no reliable D call. Looked up from germline, CDR1 is SEHNR and CDR2 is FQNEAQ (reference sequence). The CDR3 length is 16 residues. Trimming shortened V by 5 bases and J by 3 bases, and 18 bases separated the two germline ends. CDR3 loop: CASSTGPPLETDTQYF. For the CDR3, the DNA is TGTGCCAGCAGCACCGGGCCCCCTCTTGAGACAGATACGCAGTATTTT. Complete variable domain (other parts from reference TRBV7-9 and TRBJ2-3): DTGVSQNPRHKITKRGQNVTFRCDPISEHNRLYWYRQTLGQGPEFLTYFQNEAQLEKSRLLSDRFSAERPKGSFSTLEIQRTEQGDSAMYLCASSTGPPLETDTQYFGPGTRLTVL.

V usage is TRBV29-1 and J usage is TRBJ2-7; TRBD1 aligns across 7 bases. This CDR3 has 14 residues. Germline CDR1 and CDR2: SQVTM and ANQGSEA. After removal of 1 base from V and 4 bases from J, the junction contained 7 bases not matched to a gene. In nucleotides, the CDR3 is TGCAGCGTTGAAGGGTTAGGGGGCGGGTACGAGCAGTACTTC. Translated: CSVEGLGGGYEQYF.

This clone was seen a single time. The V gene is TRBV15, the J gene TRBJ2-3, with a weak D call TRBD1 (6 bases). V was trimmed by 1 base and J by 2 bases, leaving 7 bases between them. In germline, CDR1 is LNHNV, CDR2 YYDKDF (reference sequence). The CDR3 contains 14 residues. DNA of the CDR3: TGTGCCACCAGCAGAGTGGGGGCCACAGATACGCAGTATTTT. It is translated as CATSRVGATDTQYF.

This CDR3 is CSVARDRGGYEQYF. CDR3 DNA: TGCAGCGTTGCCCGAGACAGGGGAGGGTACGAGCAGTACTTC. The chain is built from TRBV29-1 and TRBJ2-7; perhaps TRBD1 as D (8 bases). Germline lookup yields CDR1 SQVTM and CDR2 ANQGSEA. V was clipped by 4 bases and J by 4 bases, with 17 bases between them. The CDR3 covers 14 residues.

This chain uses TRBV19 with TRBJ1-2; D is ambiguous. The CDR3 contains 16 residues. Germline V gene sequence: CDR1 LNHDA, CDR2 SQIVND (reference sequence). V was clipped by 3 bases and J by 5 bases, with 19 bases between them. The chain's CDR3 is CASSIGRQYGGYGYTF. The DNA for the CDR3 is TGTGCCAGTAGTATCGGGAGACAATACGGAGGGTATGGCTACACCTTC.

The V gene is TRBV18, the J gene TRBJ2-7; no clear D. The V gene lost 2 bases and the J gene lost 2 bases, with 4 bases spanning the gap. CDR3 length: 12 amino acids. Germline-derived CDR1 and CDR2 are KGHSH and LQKENI. The CDR3 region is CASSPGTYEQYF. The CDR3 nucleotides read TGTGCCAGCTCACCAGGGACCTACGAGCAGTACTTC.

Regarding this clone: The same CDR3 arises from other DNA sequences in this sample as well. The rearrangement links TRBV9 to TRBJ2-3; D assignment may be TRBD1 or TRBD2 (6 bases each). V was clipped by 0 bases and J by 0 bases, with 8 bases between them. Germline CDR1 SGDLS, CDR2 YYNGEE. The CDR3 has 15 residues. The CDR3 spells CASSVEGGSTDTQYF. In nucleotides, the CDR3 is TGTGCCAGCAGCGTAGAGGGGGGTAGCACAGATACGCAGTATTTT.

This chain connects TRBV9 to TRBJ2-1; D possibly matches TRBD1 or TRBD2 (5 bases each). Germline values: CDR1 SGDLS, CDR2 YYNGEE. The CDR3 extends over 13 amino acids. V was clipped by 3 bases and J by 6 bases, with 10 bases between them. The CDR3: CASSDGGVNEQFF. CDR3 DNA sequence: TGTGCCAGCAGCGATGGGGGAGTCAATGAGCAGTTCTTC.

The chain links TRBV4-1 to TRBJ1-3; a possible D gene is TRBD1 (5 bases). From germline, CDR1 is MGHRA and CDR2 YSYEKL. This CDR3 comprises 12 residues. Trimming pared 1 base from V and 9 bases from J, leaving 7 bases between. CDR3 DNA: TGCGCCAGCAGCCAAGTCGACAGCACCATATATTTT. Its protein is CASSQVDSTIYF.

This rearrangement joins TRBV29-1 to TRBJ2-5; 9 bases are a match to TRBD2. The CDR3 sequence is 16 residues long. In germline, CDR1 is SQVTM, CDR2 ANQGSEA. With 3 bases clipped from V and 0 bases from J, the junction kept 8 bases outside the gene matches. The chain's CDR3 is CSVDGVSGRYQETQYF. The CDR3 bases are TGCAGCGTTGATGGTGTAAGCGGGAGGTACCAAGAGACCCAGTACTTC.